These 14 T cell receptor beta chains came from one sample sequenced in a study of OX40 agonist ivuxolimab in advanced cancers. Measured with immunoSEQ multiplex PCR; TCRdb has only the in-frame clones, and not every one. The sample yields about 80,000 clones, 80% to 90% seen once. The material sequenced was CD4+ or CD8+ T cells sorted from blood, taken in a trial of the OX40 agonist ivuxolimab. These receptors all come from an adult with an advanced solid tumor such as melanoma, head and neck, liver or kidney cancer.

This clone appeared a single time. The chain links TRBV28 to TRBJ2-5, with 8 bases identical to TRBD2. The CDR3 totals 13 residues. In germline, CDR1 is MDHEN, CDR2 SYDVKM. V lost 5 bases and J lost 3; bases outside the gene matches: 2. The CDR3 region is CASSGGLEETQYF. CDR3 sequence (DNA): TGTGCCAGCAGTGGGGGACTAGAAGAGACCCAGTACTTC.

The chain joins TRBV6-5 to TRBJ2-1; D possibly corresponds to TRBD1 (6 bases). The CDR3 extends over 14 amino acids. V gave up 5 bases and J gave up 4 bases, with 12 bases separating them. Germline CDR1 reads MNHEY; CDR2 reads SVGAGI. The CDR3 coding sequence is TGTGCCAGCAGTCTAAGACAGGTTTACAATGAGCAGTTCTTC. Residues: CASSLRQVYNEQFF.

The chain is built from TRBV7-9 and TRBJ2-1; 12 positions match TRBD1. The CDR3 is 15 amino acids. The J segment lost 7 bases and the V segment lost 3 bases, leaving 4 bases of the junction unmatched. Germline V CDR1 and CDR2: SEHNR, FQNEAQ (reference sequence). The chain's CDR3 is CASSFPGQGANEQFF. In nucleotides, the CDR3 is TGTGCCAGCAGCTTTCCGGGACAGGGGGCTAATGAGCAGTTCTTC. Looking up the rest from reference TRBV7-9 and TRBJ2-1 gives the full variable domain: DTGVSQNPRHKITKRGQNVTFRCDPISEHNRLYWYRQTLGQGPEFLTYFQNEAQLEKSRLLSDRFSAERPKGSFSTLEIQRTEQGDSAMYLCASSFPGQGANEQFFGPGTRLTVL.

The rearrangement uses TRBV11-3 and TRBJ2-3, with 7 bases aligning to TRBD2. After removal of 4 bases from V and 2 bases from J, the junction contained 15 bases not matched to a gene. The CDR3 has 18 amino acids. Germline V lookup: CDR1 SGHNT, CDR2 YENEEA. CDR3 DNA: TGTGCCAGCAGCTCCTTTTGGGGGTGGGAGGGCCTCACAGATACGCAGTATTTT. Protein: CASSSFWGWEGLTDTQYF.

The chain joins TRBV5-1 to TRBJ2-3; the D is unclear. V gave up 4 bases and J gave up 6 bases, with 9 bases separating them. The CDR3 covers 12 residues. The V gene's germline CDR1 is SGHRS and CDR2 YFSETQ. The CDR3 here is CASSPEYDTQYF. CDR3 DNA: TGCGCCAGCAGCCCTGAGTACGATACGCAGTATTTT.

This chain connects TRBV18 to TRBJ1-3; TRBD1 aligns across 8 bases. Trimming removed 3 bases from V and 4 bases from J; junction bases left unmatched: 8. The CDR3 has 16 residues. The germline gives CDR1 KGHSH, CDR2 LQKENI. In DNA, the CDR3 is TGTGCCAGCTCACCCACGACAGGGGCCCTCGGAAACACCATATATTTT. Protein sequence: CASSPTTGALGNTIYF.

This clone was detected a few times. The rearrangement joins TRBV4-2 to TRBJ2-7; 10 bases map to TRBD1. Per germline, CDR1 LGHNA and CDR2 YNFKEQ. Trimming cost V 0 bases and J 2 bases; bases outside gene matches: 4. The CDR3 runs to 16 residues. The CDR3 DNA reads TGTGCCAGCAGCCAAGAGAGGACAGGGGGAACCTACGAGCAGTACTTC. This translates into CASSQERTGGTYEQYF.

Only a few counts were recorded for this clone. This sequence joins TRBV6-6 and TRBJ2-1; no firm D call. This CDR3 comprises 15 residues. Per germline, CDR1 MNHNY and CDR2 SVGAGI (reference sequence). V was pared by 5 bases and J by 2 bases, with 13 bases between. The DNA for the CDR3 is TGTGCCAGCAGTCCCGCGACGGCGGCCTACAATGAGCAGTTCTTC. It specifies CASSPATAAYNEQFF.

This clone occurred once. The rearrangement joins TRBV2 to TRBJ2-2; D possibly matches TRBD1 or TRBD2 (6 bases each). The CDR3 is 14 residues long. Germline V gene lookup returns CDR1 SNHLY and CDR2 FYNNEI. Trimming cost V 7 bases and J 5 bases, with 14 bases left between them. The CDR3 DNA sequence: TGTGCCAGCATGCTCAGGAGGGGGACCGGGGAGCTGTTTTTT. Its protein product is CASMLRRGTGELFF.

This chain connects TRBV11-2 to TRBJ2-5; perhaps TRBD2 as D (7 bases). Germline V gene sequence: CDR1 SGHAT, CDR2 FQNNGV. The V and J ends lost 1 base and 5 bases respectively, with 14 bases between them. The CDR3 extends over 15 amino acids. CDR3 nucleotide sequence: TGTGCCAGCAGCTTAGTACGCGGGGGCGGGGAGACCCAGTACTTC. Its translation is CASSLVRGGGETQYF.

In nucleotides, the CDR3 is TGTGCCACCAGCAGAGAATTGATCGGCGAGCAGTACTTC. Translating gives CATSRELIGEQYF. The chain is built from TRBV15 and TRBJ2-7; D call uncertain. Trimming stripped 0 bases from V and 6 bases from J, with 9 bases between. Germline V gene lookup returns CDR1 LNHNV and CDR2 YYDKDF (reference sequence). The CDR3 extends over 13 amino acids.

The V call is TRBV6-5, the J call TRBJ1-1, with D maybe TRBD1 (5 bases). This CDR3 has 12 residues. The germline V gene has CDR1 MNHEY and CDR2 SVGAGI. V lost 6 bases and J 8 bases, leaving 13 bases between the germline ends. The DNA of the CDR3 is TGTGCCAGCAGGGGGGTAGGGACCGAAGCTTTCTTT. Its translation is CASRGVGTEAFF.

The rearrangement uses TRBV7-2 and TRBJ2-1, with no clear D. The V gene lost 2 bases and the J gene lost 7 bases, with 6 bases spanning the gap. The CDR3 runs to 12 residues. CDR1 SGHTA and CDR2 FQGNSA come from the germline V gene. For the CDR3, the DNA is TGTGCCAGCAGCTTATACTCAAATGAGCAGTTCTTC. This gives the protein CASSLYSNEQFF. The variable domain in full, with the rest retrieved from reference TRBV7-2 and TRBJ2-1, is GAGVSQSPSNKVTEKGKDVELRCDPISGHTALYWYRQSLGQGLEFLIYFQGNSAPDKSGLPSDRFSAERTGGSVSTLTIQRTQQEDSAVYLCASSLYSNEQFFGPGTRLTVL.

The rearrangement links TRBV5-4 to TRBJ2-7; D unclear. The CDR3 contains 16 residues. V shed 0 bases and J shed 2 bases, with 15 bases lying between them. Germline loops: CDR1 SGHNT, CDR2 YYREEE (reference sequence). CDR3 sequence reads: CASSLVVGRGTYEQYF. Written as DNA, the CDR3 is TGTGCCAGCAGCTTGGTTGTAGGGCGCGGAACCTACGAGCAGTACTTC. The full variable domain, in which reference TRBV5-4 and TRBJ2-7 provide the parts outside the CDR3, is ETGVTQSPTHLIKTRGQQVTLRCSSQSGHNTVSWYQQALGQGPQFIFQYYREEENGRGNFPPRFSGLQFPNYSSELNVNALELDDSALYLCASSLVVGRGTYEQYFGPGTRLTVT.